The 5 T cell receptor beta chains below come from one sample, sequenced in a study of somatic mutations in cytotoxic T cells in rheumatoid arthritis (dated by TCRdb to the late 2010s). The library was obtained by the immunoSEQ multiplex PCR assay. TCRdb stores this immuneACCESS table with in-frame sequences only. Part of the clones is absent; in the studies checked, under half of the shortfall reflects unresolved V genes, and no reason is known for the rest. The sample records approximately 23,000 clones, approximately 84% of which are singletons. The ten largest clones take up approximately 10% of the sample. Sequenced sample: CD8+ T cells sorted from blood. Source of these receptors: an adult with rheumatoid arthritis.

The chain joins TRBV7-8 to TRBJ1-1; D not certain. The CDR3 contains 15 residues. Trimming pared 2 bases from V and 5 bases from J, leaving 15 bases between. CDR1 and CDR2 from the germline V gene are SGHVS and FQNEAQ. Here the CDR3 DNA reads TGTGCCAGCAGCTTACTTGCGGGGTTGGAAACTGAAGCTTTCTTT. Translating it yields CASSLLAGLETEAFF.

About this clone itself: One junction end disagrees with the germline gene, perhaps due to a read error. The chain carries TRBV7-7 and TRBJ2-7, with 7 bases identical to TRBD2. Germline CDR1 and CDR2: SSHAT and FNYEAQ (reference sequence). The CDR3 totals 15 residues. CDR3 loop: CASSLDASGLYEQYF. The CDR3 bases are TGTGCTAGCAGCTTAGATGCTAGCGGACTCTACGAGCAGTACTTC.

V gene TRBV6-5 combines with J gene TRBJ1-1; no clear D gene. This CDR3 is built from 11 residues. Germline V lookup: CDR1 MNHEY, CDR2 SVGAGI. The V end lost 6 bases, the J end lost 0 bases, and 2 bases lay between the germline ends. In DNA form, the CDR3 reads TGTGCCAGCAGACTGAACACTGAAGCTTTCTTT. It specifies CASRLNTEAFF.

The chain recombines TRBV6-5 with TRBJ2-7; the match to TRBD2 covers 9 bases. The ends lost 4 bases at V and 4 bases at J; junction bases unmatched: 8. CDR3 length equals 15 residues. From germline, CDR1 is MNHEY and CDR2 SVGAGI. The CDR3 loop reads CASSFSSGRLYEQYF. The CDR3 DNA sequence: TGTGCCAGCAGTTTCTCGAGCGGGAGGCTTTACGAGCAGTACTTC.

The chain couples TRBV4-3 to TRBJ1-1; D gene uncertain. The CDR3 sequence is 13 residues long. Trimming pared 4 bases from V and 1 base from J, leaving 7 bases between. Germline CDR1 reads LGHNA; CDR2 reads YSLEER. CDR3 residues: CASSPSANTEAFF. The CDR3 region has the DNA TGCGCCAGCAGCCCCAGTGCGAACACTGAAGCTTTCTTT.